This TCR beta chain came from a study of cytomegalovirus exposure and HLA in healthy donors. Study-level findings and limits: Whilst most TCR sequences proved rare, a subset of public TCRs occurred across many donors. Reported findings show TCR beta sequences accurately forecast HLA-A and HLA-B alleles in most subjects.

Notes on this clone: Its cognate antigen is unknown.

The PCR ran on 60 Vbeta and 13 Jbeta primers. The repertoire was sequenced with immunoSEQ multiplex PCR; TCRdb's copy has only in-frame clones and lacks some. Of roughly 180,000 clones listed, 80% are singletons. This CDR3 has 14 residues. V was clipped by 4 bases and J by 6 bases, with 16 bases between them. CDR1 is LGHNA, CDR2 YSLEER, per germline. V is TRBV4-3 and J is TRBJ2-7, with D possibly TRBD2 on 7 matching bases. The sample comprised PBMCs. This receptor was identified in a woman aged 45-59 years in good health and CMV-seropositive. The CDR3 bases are TGCGCCAGCAGCCTTGTCCGGGGGGCAATCGAGCAGTACTTC. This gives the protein CASSLVRGAIEQYF.